This T cell receptor (beta chain) was recovered during a study of T-cell memory formation after mild COVID-19. Study in general: TCR clustering was largely donor specific. Findings and limits, study-wide: Clones contracting across day 15 to 85 had a balanced CD4/CD8 profile; later expanding clones leaned CD4+. Shrinking CD4+ clones resided mostly in CM and EM, and CD8+ ones in EMRA.

A word on this clonotype: Its antigen is still unknown.

The CDR3 sequence is 15 residues long. Germline V gene lookup returns CDR1 SGHRS and CDR2 YFSETQ. The V gene end was trimmed by 3 bases and the J gene end by 2 bases; junction bases not matched to a gene: 3. 5'RACE, which relied on constant-segment primers, yielded TCR alpha and TCR beta cDNA libraries carrying sample barcodes and UMIs. Each CDR3 protein is one row after TCRdb ran MiXCR on the 5' RACE reads. The top ten clones hold about 21% of a sample with 250,000 to 350,000 distinct CDR3 sequences, approximately 19% of them seen once. The sequence was collected from a man aged 18 to 29 who had mild COVID-19 (a few samples of this study predate the infection). Cell type and time point are not known. The chain joins TRBV5-1 to TRBJ2-1; 9 bases are a match to TRBD2. The specimen sequenced was PBMCs or a T cell subset sorted from them (not recorded which). CDR3 DNA sequence: TGCGCCAGCAGCTCCAGCGGGGGGCCCTACAATGAGCAGTTCTTC. This gives the protein CASSSSGGPYNEQFF.